The 22 T cell receptor beta chains below all came from one sample that was sequenced in a study of blood T cells in healthy people across ages. Together with a sample-barcoded 5' primer, a J-beta primer mix was included in a second PCR lasting roughly 6 to 12 cycles. TCRdb reanalysed the 5' RACE reads using MiXCR and keeps one entry per CDR3 protein. The data show approximately 800,000 distinct CDR3 sequences, nearly 60% seen once. Sequenced sample: blood. These receptors were obtained from a young man in good health.

This chain links TRBV20-1 with TRBJ2-5, with 8 nucleotides matching TRBD2. The V and J ends lost 7 bases and 5 bases, in that order; junction bases with no gene match: 6. This CDR3 spans 12 amino acids. In germline, CDR1 is DFQATT, CDR2 SNEGSKA (reference sequence). The CDR3 bases are TGCAGTGTACAAGAGCGGGGGGAGACCCAGTACTTC. Protein: CSVQERGETQYF.

The genes are TRBV4-3 and TRBJ2-5; TRBD1 matches 10 bases. V shed 0 bases and J 1 base; nucleotides not matched to a gene: 5. The CDR3 loop spans 17 amino acids. Germline loops: CDR1 LGHNA, CDR2 YSLEER. CDR3 DNA: TGCGCCAGCAGCCAAGATCGGGACAGGGGCCGCCAAGAGACCCAGTACTTC. Translation: CASSQDRDRGRQETQYF.

This chain connects TRBV28 to TRBJ2-4; TRBD1 matches at 7 bases. The germline V gene has CDR1 MDHEN and CDR2 SYDVKM. The CDR3 is made up of 16 amino acids. J was trimmed by 3 bases and V by 6 bases; bases with no gene match: 11. The DNA of the CDR3 is TGTGCCAGCAGGTCGAAGGGGGCGGTTGGCAAAAACATTCAGTACTTC. Translating gives CASRSKGAVGKNIQYF.

V gene TRBV30 combines with J gene TRBJ1-2; no reliable D call. The germline V and J ends were trimmed by 3 bases and 8 bases, with 10 bases remaining between them. Germline CDR1 and CDR2: GTSNPN and SVGIG (reference sequence). This CDR3 is built from 11 residues. The CDR3 loop reads CAWSPGGGYTF. CDR3 nucleotide sequence: TGTGCCTGGAGCCCGGGAGGCGGCTACACCTTC.

This clonotype was seen only a few times. The chain links TRBV7-2 to TRBJ2-5; D is perhaps TRBD2 (5 bases). CDR1 and CDR2 from the germline V gene are SGHTA and FQGNSA. Between the trimmed V and J ends, which lost 1 base and 1 base, there was a span of 7 bases. The CDR3 is 14 amino acids. For the CDR3, the DNA is TGTGCCAGCAGCTTAGTTACTAGCCAAGAGACCCAGTACTTC. It codes for CASSLVTSQETQYF.

This clonotype turned up a few times. The CDR3 loop reads CASSRVDNTEAFF. The CDR3 DNA sequence: TGTGCCAGCAGTCGAGTAGATAACACTGAAGCTTTCTTT. The rearrangement links TRBV6-2 or TRBV6-3 to TRBJ1-1, with unresolved D. V was trimmed by 5 bases and J by 2 bases, leaving 9 bases between them. The germline V gene encodes CDR1 MNHEY and CDR2 SVGEGT. This CDR3 has 13 amino acids.

This clonotype has a handful of counts. This rearrangement joins TRBV29-1 to TRBJ2-3; TRBD1 matches 10 bases. The CDR3 spans 13 residues. CDR1 SQVTM and CDR2 ANQGSEA come from the germline V gene. Losses at the gene ends were 5 bases for V and 5 bases for J; bases not matched to a gene: 4. The DNA of the CDR3 is TGCAGCGTTAGAGGACAGGGGGAAGATACGCAGTATTTT. This translates into CSVRGQGEDTQYF.

The chain recombines TRBV6-5 with TRBJ2-7; D perhaps matches TRBD2 (5 bases). Germline values: CDR1 MNHEY, CDR2 SVGAGI. With 4 bases removed from V and 2 bases from J, the gap between germline ends came to 12 bases. The CDR3 covers 14 residues. The CDR3 sequence is CASSCGTGTYEQYF. In nucleotides, the CDR3 is TGTGCCAGCAGTTGCGGTACGGGGACCTACGAGCAGTACTTC.

This clonotype appeared a few times. J is TRBJ2-7 and V is TRBV6-2 or TRBV6-3; TRBD2 matches at 9 bases. Looked up from germline, CDR1 is MNHEY and CDR2 is SVGEGT. The CDR3 is 14 residues long. J gave up 0 bases and V 8 bases, and 5 bases lay outside the gene matches. The CDR3 DNA follows: TGTGCCAGCCAGCCTAGCGGGATCTCCTACGAGCAGTACTTC. Translating it yields CASQPSGISYEQYF.

V gene TRBV10-3 combines with J gene TRBJ2-7, with TRBD2 matching 8 bases. Germline CDR1 and CDR2: ENHRY and SYGVKD. The CDR3 extends over 13 amino acids. V lost 0 bases to trimming and J lost 5 bases; unmatched junction nucleotides: 0. In DNA form, the CDR3 reads TGTGCCATCAGTGAGTCAGCGGGGGACGAGCAGTACTTC. This translates into CAISESAGDEQYF.

The rearrangement joins TRBV3-1 to TRBJ2-3; 8 bases match TRBD2. The CDR3 contains 15 residues. Germline lookup yields CDR1 LGHDT and CDR2 YNNKEL (reference sequence). The V segment lost 2 bases and the J segment 9 bases; nucleotides outside the gene matches: 10. The CDR3 DNA sequence: TGTGCCAGCAGCCAACGCAGCGGGGGATTAGGGACGCAGTATTTT. Translated, it gives CASSQRSGGLGTQYF.

This chain connects TRBV12-3 or TRBV12-4 to TRBJ2-5; D is ambiguous. The CDR3 extends over 12 amino acids. The germline V and J ends were trimmed by 5 bases and 3 bases, with 7 bases remaining between them. CDR3 nucleotide sequence: TGTGCCAGCAGTCACCTCGAAGAGACCCAGTACTTC. Its translation is CASSHLEETQYF.

This clonotype was found a few times. V usage is TRBV6-2 or TRBV6-3 and J usage is TRBJ2-1, with 7 bases that match TRBD2. J lost 0 bases, V lost 2 bases, and 13 bases had no gene match. Germline values: CDR1 MNHEY, CDR2 SVGEGT. There are 19 residues in the CDR3. CDR3 nucleotide sequence: TGTGCCAGCAGTTACCGGGGCGGGGGAGTACTTAGCTCCTACAATGAGCAGTTCTTC. It encodes CASSYRGGGVLSSYNEQFF.

V and J are TRBV11-2 and TRBJ2-1; 11 positions match TRBD1. Germline trimming cut 5 bases from V and 3 bases from J; bases unmatched to any gene: 6. The V gene's germline CDR1 is SGHAT and CDR2 FQNNGV. CDR3 length equals 16 residues. DNA for the CDR3: TGTGCCAGCAGCATCACCGGGACAGGGGGCTACAATGAGCAGTTCTTC. Translation gives CASSITGTGGYNEQFF.

This chain links TRBV28 with TRBJ2-4; D unresolved. The CDR3 consists of 13 residues. CDR1 is MDHEN, CDR2 SYDVKM, per germline. V was pared by 6 bases and J by 3 bases, with 9 bases between. This CDR3 reads CASRQRGKNIQYF. The CDR3 bases are TGTGCCAGCAGACAGCGAGGCAAAAACATTCAGTACTTC.

This chain uses TRBV11-1 with TRBJ1-2, with a possible D match to TRBD1 (6 bases). Deletions cut 8 bases from V and 4 bases from J, with 17 bases between. Germline V gene lookup returns CDR1 SGHAT and CDR2 FQDESV (reference sequence). This CDR3 region has 14 residues. The CDR3 is CASARNGRGYGYTF. DNA for the CDR3: TGTGCCAGCGCAAGGAATGGCAGGGGCTATGGCTACACCTTC.

V is TRBV7-9 and J is TRBJ2-7; possible D gene TRBD1, 5 bases. This CDR3 has 13 amino acids. CDR1 is SEHNR, CDR2 FQNEAQ, per germline (reference sequence). V dropped 5 bases and J dropped 6 bases, with 14 bases sitting between them. The CDR3 protein is CASSPWGSGEQYF. CDR3 in DNA: TGTGCCAGCAGCCCGTGGGGCTCGGGCGAGCAGTACTTC. Full variable domain (outside the CDR3, taken from reference TRBV7-9 and TRBJ2-7): DTGVSQNPRHKITKRGQNVTFRCDPISEHNRLYWYRQTLGQGPEFLTYFQNEAQLEKSRLLSDRFSAERPKGSFSTLEIQRTEQGDSAMYLCASSPWGSGEQYFGPGTRLTVT.

The J gene is TRBJ2-5, the V gene TRBV7-2, with 10 bases lining up with TRBD2. TRBJ2-7 explains the end of the DNA better; the J call may be wrong. This CDR3 is 16 amino acids long. CDR1 and CDR2 (germline): SGHTA, FQGNSA. The CDR3 here is CASAFAIAGGEYEQYF. CDR3 DNA: TGTGCCAGCGCCTTCGCCATAGCGGGAGGAGAGTACGAGCAGTACTTC.

This clonotype was recorded many times. The chain uses TRBV9 and TRBJ1-2; no definite D call. Germline values: CDR1 SGDLS, CDR2 YYNGEE. The CDR3 consists of 12 residues. Trimming stripped 4 bases from V and 4 bases from J, with 8 bases between. The CDR3 coding sequence is TGTGCCAGCAGCTCTGGGGTCTATGGCTACACCTTC. This encodes CASSSGVYGYTF.

The chain uses TRBV4-3 and TRBJ2-5, with 15 bases matching TRBD2. The J call is uncertain, as TRBJ2-7 better fits the DNA end. Germline V gene data show CDR1 as LGHNA and CDR2 as YSLEER. The length of the CDR3 is 15 residues. The CDR3: CASSQGTSGRDEQYF. The CDR3, as DNA: TGCGCCAGCAGCCAAGGGACTAGCGGGAGGGACGAGCAGTACTTC.

About this clonotype: The junction does not match germline at one end; this may be a read error. This rearrangement joins TRBV30 to TRBJ1-2, with D unclear. The V gene's germline CDR1 is GTSNPN and CDR2 SVGIG (reference sequence). This CDR3 has 12 residues. CDR3 bases: TGCGCCAGACGAGATTTGGACTATGGCTACACCTTC. Translation gives CARRDLDYGYTF.

Only a few counts were recorded for this clonotype. The gene calls are TRBV7-2 and TRBJ2-3; D is undetermined. Looked up from germline, CDR1 is SGHTA and CDR2 is FQGNSA. Trimming cost V 5 bases and J 0 bases, with 9 bases left between them. This CDR3 is built from 14 residues. DNA of the CDR3: TGTGCCAGCAGCCTTCTACTTAGCACAGATACGCAGTATTTT. Its protein is CASSLLLSTDTQYF.